The 10 T cell receptor beta chains below come from one sample, sequenced in a study of blood T cells in healthy people across ages. A second PCR, run for roughly 7 to 12 cycles, used a sample-barcoded 5' primer plus a J-beta primer mix. Each CDR3 protein gets one entry after TCRdb re-called the 5' RACE reads with MiXCR. The sample consists of under 850,000 distinct CDR3 sequences, 35% to 40% of them appearing once. Sequencing used blood. The receptors originated from a man between 18 and 35 years old in good health.

This clonotype has more than one count but fewer than ten. The chain couples TRBV4-3 to TRBJ1-2; D not certain. The V end lost 0 bases, the J end lost 8 bases, and 13 bases lay between the germline ends. This CDR3 is 14 amino acids long. CDR1 is LGHNA, CDR2 YSLEER, per germline. CDR3 sequence (DNA): TGCGCCAGCAGCCAAGAGAATAGGGTGGAAGGCTACACCTTC. It yields the protein CASSQENRVEGYTF.

This clonotype has at least ten counts. The J gene is TRBJ2-5, the V gene TRBV12-3 or TRBV12-4; 13 bases are shared with TRBD2. Trimming cost V 5 bases and J 5 bases; bases outside gene matches: 5. The CDR3 has 15 residues. In nucleotides, the CDR3 is TGTGCCAGCAGTGGGACTAGCGGGGCTGGGGAGACCCAGTACTTC. Its translation: CASSGTSGAGETQYF.

This clonotype was seen a single time. The chain is built from TRBV27 and TRBJ2-2, with 8 bases identical to TRBD2. V gave up 6 bases and J gave up 6 bases; unmatched junction bases: 12. The CDR3 contains 16 residues. The germline gives CDR1 MNHEY, CDR2 SMNVEV (reference sequence). The CDR3 spells CASRPTSGLGAGELFF. CDR3 DNA sequence: TGTGCCAGCAGACCAACTAGCGGTTTAGGGGCCGGGGAGCTGTTTTTT.

The chain recombines TRBV28 with TRBJ2-5; 7 bases fit TRBD2. Germline V gene data show CDR1 as MDHEN and CDR2 as SYDVKM. This CDR3 has 15 residues. The V segment lost 8 bases and the J segment 1 base; nucleotides outside the gene matches: 10. DNA for the CDR3: TGTGCCAGCGCTATTCAGGGAGGGTCCCAAGAGACCCAGTACTTC. Encoded protein: CASAIQGGSQETQYF.

This clonotype was recorded a few times. CDR3 DNA sequence: TGTGCCAGCAGTGGGTTTGGGGTTTCCTACGAGCAGTACTTC. Translating it yields CASSGFGVSYEQYF. The chain uses TRBV6-1 and TRBJ2-7; D is undetermined. This CDR3 has 14 amino acids. With 4 bases removed from V and 1 base from J, the gap between germline ends came to 11 bases. CDR1 and CDR2 (germline): MNHNS, SASEGT.

This chain joins TRBV9 and TRBJ1-2, with TRBD1 matching 9 bases. The ends lost 4 bases at V and 2 bases at J; junction bases unmatched: 9. Germline loops: CDR1 SGDLS, CDR2 YYNGEE. The length of the CDR3 is 16 residues. CDR3 residues: CASSSRTGAANYGYTF. DNA of the CDR3: TGTGCCAGCAGCTCCCGGACAGGGGCCGCGAACTATGGCTACACCTTC. The variable domain in full, completed from reference TRBV9 and TRBJ1-2, reads DSGVTQTPKHLITATGQRVTLRCSPRSGDLSVYWYQQSLDQGLQFLIQYYNGEERAKGNILERFSAQQFPDLHSELNLSSLELGDSALYFCASSSRTGAANYGYTFGSGTRLTVV.

This sequence joins TRBV4-3 and TRBJ2-3; TRBD2 aligns across 8 bases. The CDR3 runs 16 residues. The V gene end was trimmed by 3 bases and the J gene end by 6 bases; junction bases not matched to a gene: 11. The germline V gene has CDR1 LGHNA and CDR2 YSLEER. The CDR3 region has the DNA TGCGCCAGCAGCCAGGCCGGTGGGACTAGTTCCGATACGCAGTATTTT. Encoded protein: CASSQAGGTSSDTQYF.

The CDR3 region is CASKPGGNYEQYF. CDR3 nucleotides: TGTGCCAGCAAACCGGGCGGGAACTACGAGCAGTACTTC. This chain links TRBV28 with TRBJ2-7, with D perhaps matching TRBD2 (6 bases). Trimming pared 7 bases from V and 3 bases from J, leaving 13 bases between. Per germline, CDR1 MDHEN and CDR2 SYDVKM. The CDR3 has 13 amino acids.

The V call is TRBV25-1, the J call TRBJ2-6, with 11 bases identical to TRBD1. The V segment lost 6 bases and the J segment 1 base; nucleotides outside the gene matches: 5. CDR3 length: 17 amino acids. The germline V gene encodes CDR1 MGHDK and CDR2 SYGVNS. CDR3 loop: CASRPGQGASGANVLTF. The CDR3 nucleotides are TGTGCCAGCAGGCCCGGACAGGGGGCTTCTGGGGCCAACGTCCTGACTTTC.

The sample holds a few counts of this clonotype. V is TRBV3-1 and J is TRBJ2-7; TRBD2 might be the D (6 bases). The germline V gene has CDR1 LGHDT and CDR2 YNNKEL (reference sequence). CDR3 size: 16 residues. V was shortened by 0 bases and J by 7 bases, with 19 bases between the two germline ends. For the CDR3, the DNA is TGTGCCAGCAGCCAAGAGGGCGGAGGGGTGGTAAATGAGCAGTACTTC. Its protein is CASSQEGGGVVNEQYF.